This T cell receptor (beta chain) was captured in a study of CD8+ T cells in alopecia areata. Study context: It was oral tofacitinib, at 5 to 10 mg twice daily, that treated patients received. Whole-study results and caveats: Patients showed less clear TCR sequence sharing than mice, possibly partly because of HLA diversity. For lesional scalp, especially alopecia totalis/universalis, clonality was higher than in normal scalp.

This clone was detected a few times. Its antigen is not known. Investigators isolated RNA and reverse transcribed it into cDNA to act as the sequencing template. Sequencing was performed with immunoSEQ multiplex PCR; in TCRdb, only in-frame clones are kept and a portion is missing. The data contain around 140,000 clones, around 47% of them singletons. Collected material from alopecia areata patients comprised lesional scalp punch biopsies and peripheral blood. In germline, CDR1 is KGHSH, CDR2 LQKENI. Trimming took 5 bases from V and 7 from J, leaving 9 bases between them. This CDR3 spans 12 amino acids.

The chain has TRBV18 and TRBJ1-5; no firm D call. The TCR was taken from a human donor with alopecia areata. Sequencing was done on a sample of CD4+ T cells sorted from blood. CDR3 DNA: TGTGCCAGCTCATTACCAGAACAGCCCCAGCATTTT. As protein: CASSLPEQPQHF.